Below are 14 T cell receptor beta chains sequenced from a single sample in a study of T-cell reconstitution after alpha-beta-depleted transplantation in children (dated by TCRdb to the mid-2010s). Libraries were prepared through PCR. The run used an Illumina HiSeq 2500. TCR library preparation used molecular barcoding, with unique molecular identifiers applied to normalize quantification of the TCRbeta repertoire. TCRdb reran the public reads through fastp at Q25 and MiXCR, keeping productive beta chains. When rows share a CDR3 protein, they turn into one entry using the most common DNA and genes. Counted in this sample were 500,000 to 750,000 distinct CDR3 sequences; over 20% of them appeared once. The biggest ten clones account for less than 40% of the sample. What this sample's treatment or condition label stands for: allogeneic hematopoietic cell transplantation with graft depleted of TCRalphabeta T cells and CD19 B cells.

The sample here was PBMCs, taken before TCRalphabeta/CD19-depleted stem cell transplant. The receptor set was obtained from a boy under three years old with Wiskott-Aldrich syndrome, due to receive a stem cell transplant.

The gene calls are TRBV12-3 or TRBV12-4 and TRBJ2-3; D remains unclear. V dropped 6 bases and J dropped 5 bases, with 18 bases sitting between them. CDR3 length equals 15 residues. This CDR3 reads CASSHNSRVGDTQYF. CDR3 in DNA: TGTGCCAGCAGCCACAATTCGCGAGTAGGAGATACGCAGTATTTT.

This clonotype has more than one count but fewer than ten. CDR3 residues: CAWSAGLAGYEQFF. The CDR3, as DNA: TGTGCCTGGAGTGCAGGACTAGCGGGATATGAGCAGTTCTTC. The chain combines TRBV30 with TRBJ2-1; 12 bases are shared with TRBD2. The germline V gene has CDR1 GTSNPN and CDR2 SVGIG (reference sequence). V shed 1 base and J 8 bases; nucleotides not matched to a gene: 3. CDR3 length: 14 residues.

Regarding this clonotype: Here the CDR3 omits its conserved ending phenylalanine or tryptophan, so a read error is the likely source. The rearrangement joins TRBV12-3 or TRBV12-4 to TRBJ2-1; D is uncertain. V was pared by 0 bases and J by 6 bases, with 9 bases between. The CDR3 covers 14 residues. CDR3 DNA: TGTGCCAGCAGTTTAGCCGACGGGCTCAATGAGCAGTTCTTG. It encodes CASSLADGLNEQFL.

The chain employs TRBV7-2 and TRBJ2-3, with TRBD2 identical over 8 bases. Germline CDR1 reads SGHTA; CDR2 reads FQGNSA. The CDR3 totals 16 residues. Germline trimming cut 5 bases from V and 1 base from J; bases unmatched to any gene: 8. CDR3 in amino acids: CASSKTAGVRTDTQYF. The CDR3 DNA reads as TGTGCCAGCAGCAAGACAGCGGGAGTTCGCACAGATACGCAGTATTTT.

The chain employs TRBV20-1 and TRBJ2-2; TRBD1 is a possible D gene (5 bases). The CDR3 sequence is 15 residues long. The ends were cut back, 2 bases at V and 3 bases at J, with 13 bases in the middle. The germline gives CDR1 DFQATT, CDR2 SNEGSKA (reference sequence). CDR3 loop: CSARYFREDTGELFF. Here the CDR3 DNA reads TGCAGTGCTAGATATTTCAGGGAAGACACCGGGGAGCTGTTTTTT.

The sample holds a few counts of this clonotype. J is TRBJ2-5 and V is TRBV12-3 or TRBV12-4, with TRBD1 matching 7 bases. The CDR3 is 14 residues long. The V segment lost 6 bases and the J segment 0 bases; nucleotides outside the gene matches: 4. CDR3 amino acids: CASRPGQYQETQYF. In DNA form, the CDR3 reads TGTGCCAGCAGACCGGGACAGTACCAAGAGACCCAGTACTTC.

The genes are TRBV5-4 and TRBJ1-5; D is ambiguous. The length of the CDR3 is 15 residues. With 0 bases removed from V and 2 bases from J, the gap between germline ends came to 9 bases. Germline CDR1 and CDR2: SGHNT and YYREEE (reference sequence). This CDR3 reads CASSLVSGGNQPQHF. The CDR3 DNA reads TGTGCCAGCAGCTTGGTTTCCGGGGGCAATCAGCCCCAGCATTTT.

The chain joins TRBV10-2 to TRBJ1-2; 7 nucleotides match TRBD1. V gave up 3 bases and J gave up 3 bases; unmatched junction bases: 10. This CDR3 has 16 residues. In germline, CDR1 is WSHSY, CDR2 SAAADI. Here the CDR3 reads CASSDSSGGAYYGYTF. In DNA form, the CDR3 reads TGCGCCAGCAGTGATTCCTCAGGGGGGGCTTACTATGGCTACACCTTC.

The rearrangement links TRBV2 to TRBJ2-5; D is unclear. V was cut by 8 bases and J by 0 bases, with 7 bases left in between. This CDR3 region has 12 residues. Germline CDR1 and CDR2: SNHLY and FYNNEI. The CDR3 DNA follows: TGTGCCAGCGCTGGGGACCAAGAGACCCAGTACTTC. This encodes CASAGDQETQYF. The entire variable domain, with the rest obtained from reference TRBV2 and TRBJ2-5, is as follows: EPEVTQTPSHQVTQMGQEVILRCVPISNHLYFYWYRQILGQKVEFLVSFYNNEISEKSEIFDDQFSVERPDGSNFTLKIRSTKLEDSAMYFCASAGDQETQYFGPGTRLLVL.

The chain recombines TRBV11-2 with TRBJ2-7; 11 nucleotides agree with TRBD2. Germline lookup yields CDR1 SGHAT and CDR2 FQNNGV. The CDR3 has 18 residues. The V and J ends lost 5 bases and 0 bases, in that order; junction bases with no gene match: 12. CDR3 protein: CASSLTGTSGFSSYEQYF. Here the CDR3 DNA reads TGTGCCAGCAGCCTAACCGGGACTAGCGGTTTTAGCTCCTACGAGCAGTACTTC.

The chain recombines TRBV10-3 with TRBJ2-1, with 9 nucleotides matching TRBD2. The trim removed 6 bases at V and 4 bases at J, leaving 22 bases unmatched. The CDR3 covers 20 residues. Germline CDR1 reads ENHRY; CDR2 reads SYGVKD. The DNA for the CDR3 is TGTGCCATCAGAAAGGACAGGAGCAATAGCGGGAGAATCGAATACAATGAGCAGTTCTTC. Translation gives CAIRKDRSNSGRIEYNEQFF.

The chain employs TRBV7-9 and TRBJ1-5; a possible D gene is TRBD1 (6 bases). The CDR3 extends over 14 amino acids. V lost 4 bases and J 5 bases, leaving 12 bases between the germline ends. Germline V gene sequence: CDR1 SEHNR, CDR2 FQNEAQ (reference sequence). CDR3 amino acids: CASSSDRTHQPQHF. The CDR3 bases are TGTGCCAGCAGCTCTGACAGGACACATCAGCCCCAGCATTTT. The full variable domain, rest sourced from reference TRBV7-9 and TRBJ1-5, is DTGVSQNPRHKITKRGQNVTFRCDPISEHNRLYWYRQTLGQGPEFLTYFQNEAQLEKSRLLSDRFSAERPKGSFSTLEIQRTEQGDSAMYLCASSSDRTHQPQHFGDGTRLSIL.

This clonotype was found a few times. This chain joins TRBV19 and TRBJ2-1; a weak D match, TRBD2 (5 bases). Trimming pared 3 bases from V and 0 bases from J, leaving 12 bases between. The germline V gene has CDR1 LNHDA and CDR2 SQIVND (reference sequence). The CDR3 contains 16 residues. As DNA, the CDR3 is TGTGCCAGTAGTATGAGAGGGAAGGGCTCCTACAATGAGCAGTTCTTC. It encodes CASSMRGKGSYNEQFF.

The chain combines TRBV27 with TRBJ1-4, with 7 positions matching TRBD1. Trimming cost V 3 bases and J 6 bases; bases outside gene matches: 4. Per the germline V gene, CDR1 is MNHEY and CDR2 is SMNVEV (reference sequence). This CDR3 spans 14 amino acids. CDR3 sequence (DNA): TGTGCCAGCAGTTTCCCAGGGGGGGATGAAAAACTGTTTTTT. This encodes CASSFPGGDEKLFF.